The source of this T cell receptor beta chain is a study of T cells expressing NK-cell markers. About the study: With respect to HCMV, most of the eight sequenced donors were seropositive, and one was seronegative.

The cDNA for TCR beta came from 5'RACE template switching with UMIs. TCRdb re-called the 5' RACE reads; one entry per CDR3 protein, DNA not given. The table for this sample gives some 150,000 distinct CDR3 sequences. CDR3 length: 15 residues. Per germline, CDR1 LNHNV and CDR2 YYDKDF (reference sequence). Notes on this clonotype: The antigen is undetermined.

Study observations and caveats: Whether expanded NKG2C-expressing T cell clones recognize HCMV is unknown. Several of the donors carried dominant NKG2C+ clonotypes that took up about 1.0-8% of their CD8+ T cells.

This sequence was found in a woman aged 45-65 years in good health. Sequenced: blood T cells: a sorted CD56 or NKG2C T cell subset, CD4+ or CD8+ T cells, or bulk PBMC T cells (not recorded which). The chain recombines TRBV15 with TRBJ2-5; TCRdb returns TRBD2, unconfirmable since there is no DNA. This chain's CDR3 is CATSGGLAGQETQYF.